The 25 T cell receptor beta chains given below trace back to one sample, sequenced in a study of CD8 T cells in ankylosing spondylitis. Each CDR3 protein is one row after TCRdb ran MiXCR on the 5' RACE reads. The sample consists of hundreds of thousands of distinct CDR3 sequences, roughly 20% of them appearing once. Sequenced: blood, either unsorted or a sorted T cell fraction (not recorded which). The source of these receptors is a female donor with ankylosing spondylitis or in good health (not recorded which).

The chain employs TRBV5-8 and TRBJ2-1; the D gene could be TRBD1 or TRBD2 (5 bases each). Trimming removed 1 base at V and 5 bases at J, with 13 bases between. Germline assignment: CDR1 SGHTS and CDR2 YDEGEE. The CDR3 has 15 residues. The CDR3 DNA follows: TGTGCCAGCAGCTTGCGATTGGGGGTCCACAATGAGCAGTTCTTC. The encoded protein is CASSLRLGVHNEQFF.

This clonotype was observed a handful of times. The rearrangement links TRBV24-1 to TRBJ2-1; 7 bases are a match to TRBD2. Germline V gives CDR1 KGHDR, CDR2 SFDVKD. This CDR3 spans 17 amino acids. With V trimmed by 4 bases and J by 7 bases, 15 bases remained unmatched. CDR3 amino acids: CATSDPRLDLGGNEQFF. In DNA form, the CDR3 reads TGTGCCACCAGTGACCCCCGCCTGGACCTCGGGGGGAATGAGCAGTTCTTC.

The chain is built from TRBV5-6 and TRBJ2-1; D is ambiguous. V lost 4 bases and J lost 0, with 14 bases in between. The CDR3 runs 16 residues. Germline assignment: CDR1 SGHDT and CDR2 YYEEEE. CDR3 amino acids: CASSLGILCSYNEQFF. The CDR3 DNA is TGTGCCAGCAGCCTTGGGATCCTCTGCTCCTACAATGAGCAGTTCTTC.

The rearrangement links TRBV6-5 to TRBJ1-6; D remains unclear. The germline CDR1 and CDR2 sequences are MNHEY and SVGAGI. The CDR3 covers 13 residues. V lost 0 bases to trimming and J lost 6 bases, with 3 bases between them. CDR3 DNA sequence: TGTGCCAGCAGTTACTCCCTTAATTCACCCCTCCACTTT. Protein sequence: CASSYSLNSPLHF.

The chain uses TRBV5-1 and TRBJ2-3; TRBD2 matches 14 bases. V was pared by 4 bases and J by 0 bases, with 4 bases of the junction left unmatched. This CDR3 spans 17 amino acids. Germline V lookup: CDR1 SGHRS, CDR2 YFSETQ. For the CDR3, the DNA is TGCGCCAGCAGCGTGGGACTAGCGGGGGTTAGCACAGATACGCAGTATTTT. Translation gives CASSVGLAGVSTDTQYF. The whole variable domain, remainder taken from reference TRBV5-1 and TRBJ2-3, is KAGVTQTPRYLIKTRGQQVTLSCSPISGHRSVSWYQQTPGQGLQFLFEYFSETQRNKGNFPGRFSGRQFSNSRSEMNVSTLELGDSALYLCASSVGLAGVSTDTQYFGPGTRLTVL.

V usage is TRBV20-1 and J usage is TRBJ2-1, with a tentative D call TRBD2 (6 bases). Trimming removed 3 bases from V and 9 bases from J, with 15 bases in between. Germline assignment: CDR1 DFQATT and CDR2 SNEGSKA (reference sequence). The CDR3 runs to 13 residues. CDR3 sequence: CSARLIGGGEQFF. Here the CDR3 DNA reads TGCAGTGCTAGGCTCATCGGGGGTGGTGAGCAGTTCTTC.

This clonotype appeared a few times. This chain uses TRBV14 with TRBJ2-5; TRBD1 is a possible D gene (6 bases). CDR1 SGHDN and CDR2 FVKESK come from the germline V gene. The CDR3 is made up of 14 amino acids. The V end was cut by 3 bases, the J end by 7 bases, with 15 bases between. As DNA, the CDR3 is TGTGCCAGCAGCCAGAGGACAGCCTTCGGGACCCAGTACTTC. Its translation: CASSQRTAFGTQYF.

This clonotype was seen a single time. The chain combines TRBV7-6 with TRBJ2-2; D unresolved. From germline, CDR1 is SGHVS and CDR2 FNYEAQ. V lost 5 bases to trimming and J lost 0 bases, with 10 bases between them. The CDR3 extends over 15 amino acids. Written as DNA, the CDR3 is TGTGCCAGCAGCCCTAAACCCGCGAACACCGGGGAGCTGTTTTTT. It encodes CASSPKPANTGELFF. Based on the CDR3 plus reference TRBV7-6 and TRBJ2-2, the full variable domain is GAGVSQSPRYKVTKRGQDVALRCDPISGHVSLYWYRQALGQGPEFLTYFNYEAQQDKSGLPNDRFSAERPEGSISTLTIQRTEQRDSAMYRCASSPKPANTGELFFGEGSRLTVL.

The V gene is TRBV7-3, the J gene TRBJ2-3; 8 positions agree with TRBD1. In germline, CDR1 is SGHTA, CDR2 FQGTGA. V gave up 7 bases and J gave up 6 bases; unmatched junction bases: 3. The CDR3 spans 12 residues. The CDR3 region is CASTQGVDTQYF. The CDR3 DNA sequence: TGTGCCAGCACACAGGGGGTGGATACGCAGTATTTT.

The chain is built from TRBV13 and TRBJ2-1; TRBD2 agrees at 11 bases. With 3 bases clipped from V and 6 bases from J, the junction kept 4 bases outside the gene matches. CDR3 length: 15 residues. CDR1 and CDR2 (germline): PRHDT, FYEKMQ (reference sequence). CDR3 amino acids: CASSLGLAVINEQFF. In DNA form, the CDR3 reads TGTGCCAGCAGCTTGGGACTAGCGGTTATCAATGAGCAGTTCTTC.

The CDR3 DNA sequence: TGCAGTATCGGACAGTTCTATGGCTACACCTTC. Protein: CSIGQFYGYTF. The V call is TRBV20-1, the J call TRBJ1-2; maybe TRBD1 (6 bases). This CDR3 comprises 11 residues. Germline-derived CDR1 and CDR2 are DFQATT and SNEGSKA (reference sequence). V gave up 8 bases and J gave up 4 bases, with 11 bases separating them.

This clonotype has a handful of counts. V is TRBV28 and J is TRBJ1-4; TRBD1 agrees at 7 bases. This CDR3 spans 15 amino acids. Germline CDR1 and CDR2: MDHEN and SYDVKM. Trimming removed 7 bases from V and 8 bases from J; junction bases left unmatched: 13. CDR3 DNA: TGTGCCAGCACCCTCCTAAAGGGGGCGGTGGAAAAACTGTTTTTT. This codes for CASTLLKGAVEKLFF.

This clonotype has just a few counts. This sequence joins TRBV10-3 and TRBJ2-3; D is perhaps TRBD2 (6 bases). V lost 5 bases and J lost 0, with 6 bases in between. The CDR3 extends over 13 amino acids. Germline CDR1 reads ENHRY; CDR2 reads SYGVKD. CDR3 DNA: TGTGCCATCAGTCTAGCGAGCACAGATACGCAGTATTTT. Translation gives CAISLASTDTQYF.

CDR3 protein: CASRYQRTSDSYNEQFF. DNA for the CDR3: TGTGCCAGCAGATACCAAAGGACTAGCGACTCCTACAATGAGCAGTTCTTC. The chain couples TRBV6-5 to TRBJ2-1; 9 bases match TRBD2. CDR1 is MNHEY, CDR2 SVGAGI, per germline. The CDR3 length is 17 residues. The J segment lost 0 bases and the V segment lost 6 bases, leaving 9 bases of the junction unmatched.

The sample holds many counts of this clonotype. The rearrangement uses TRBV29-1 and TRBJ2-5, with D perhaps matching TRBD1 (6 bases). CDR3 length: 13 amino acids. The germline gives CDR1 SQVTM, CDR2 ANQGSEA. V was shortened by 6 bases and J by 4 bases, with 15 bases between the two germline ends. The CDR3 reads CSVPKGDGETQYF. The CDR3 DNA reads TGCAGCGTCCCTAAGGGGGACGGAGAGACCCAGTACTTC.

J is TRBJ2-5 and V is TRBV7-2; TRBD2 matches 7 bases. The CDR3 sequence is 13 residues long. The germline gives CDR1 SGHTA, CDR2 FQGNSA. Unmatched junction bases numbered 4, after V lost 2 bases and J lost 7 bases. This CDR3 is CASSLMGGVTQYF. The DNA of the CDR3 is TGTGCCAGCAGCTTAATGGGGGGGGTGACCCAGTACTTC.

This clonotype was seen ten or more times. V is TRBV7-2 and J is TRBJ1-3; D gene uncertain. Germline values: CDR1 SGHTA, CDR2 FQGNSA. The CDR3 has 15 residues. Trimming pared 4 bases from V and 4 bases from J, leaving 14 bases between. The DNA of the CDR3 is TGTGCCAGCAGCTCCAACGGGATCCTCGGAAACACCATATATTTT. Protein sequence: CASSSNGILGNTIYF. Combining the CDR3 with reference TRBV7-2 and TRBJ1-3 gives the whole variable domain GAGVSQSPSNKVTEKGKDVELRCDPISGHTALYWYRQSLGQGLEFLIYFQGNSAPDKSGLPSDRFSAERTGGSVSTLTIQRTQQEDSAVYLCASSSNGILGNTIYFGEGSWLTVV.

The chain combines TRBV6-2 or TRBV6-3 with TRBJ2-7; no clear D gene. The V gene lost 2 bases and the J gene lost 7 bases, with 15 bases spanning the gap. CDR1 and CDR2 (germline): MNHEY, SVGEGT. The CDR3 is made up of 14 amino acids. The CDR3 nucleotides are TGTGCCAGCAGTTACGAGCGACCGTCTAGGGAGCAGTACTTC. It codes for CASSYERPSREQYF.

This clonotype was recorded many times. The chain has TRBV24-1 and TRBJ2-5, with D maybe TRBD2 (7 bases). In germline, CDR1 is KGHDR, CDR2 SFDVKD. The CDR3 covers 14 residues. Trimming cost V 4 bases and J 7 bases, with 15 bases left between them. For the CDR3, the DNA is TGTGCCACCAGTGAGTCGGGGGGCTCTGGGACCCAGTACTTC. Protein product: CATSESGGSGTQYF.

This clonotype was observed a few times. The chain links TRBV7-2 to TRBJ2-1; TRBD2 matches 13 bases. With 5 bases clipped from V and 6 bases from J, the junction kept 4 bases outside the gene matches. Germline V CDR1 and CDR2: SGHTA, FQGNSA. This CDR3 comprises 15 residues. DNA for the CDR3: TGTGCCAGCAGCCCGGGACTAGCGGGAAGCAATGAGCAGTTCTTC. Protein product: CASSPGLAGSNEQFF.

In its sample, this clonotype was seen a few times. The J gene is TRBJ2-7, the V gene TRBV6-1; 7 bases fit TRBD2. Germline V lookup: CDR1 MNHNS, CDR2 SASEGT. This CDR3 is built from 14 residues. Losses at the gene ends were 7 bases for V and 5 bases for J; bases not matched to a gene: 11. The CDR3 region is CASKRVGGEDEQYF. As DNA, the CDR3 is TGTGCCAGCAAACGAGTGGGAGGGGAGGACGAGCAGTACTTC.

This clonotype was found a few times. This chain uses TRBV20-1 with TRBJ1-2, with D unclear. This CDR3 has 13 amino acids. Germline assignment: CDR1 DFQATT and CDR2 SNEGSKA (reference sequence). V shed 6 bases and J shed 8 bases, with 19 bases lying between them. CDR3 sequence (DNA): TGCAGTGCCGAACTTCTAGGGCTCAGGGGCTACACCTTC. Amino acid sequence: CSAELLGLRGYTF.

This clonotype turned up a few times. The chain has TRBV9 and TRBJ2-1; D is possibly TRBD2 (6 bases). This CDR3 spans 16 amino acids. CDR1 SGDLS and CDR2 YYNGEE come from the germline V gene. Trimming removed 0 bases at V and 8 bases at J, with 18 bases between. CDR3 bases: TGTGCCAGCAGCGTAGCTCCGGCCGGGGGTGTCGATGAGCAGTTCTTC. It translates to CASSVAPAGGVDEQFF.

This rearrangement joins TRBV4-2 to TRBJ2-7; 14 positions agree with TRBD2. Germline values: CDR1 LGHNA, CDR2 YNFKEQ. The length of the CDR3 is 19 residues. Unmatched junction bases numbered 13, after V lost 3 bases and J lost 3 bases. DNA of the CDR3: TGTGCCAGCAGCCACGATCCCGGGACTAGCGGGAGTATTCTCTACGAGCAGTACTTC. Translating gives CASSHDPGTSGSILYEQYF.

The chain is built from TRBV29-1 and TRBJ2-6; D remains unclear. Trimming took 7 bases from V and 0 from J, leaving 16 bases between them. The CDR3 sequence is 16 residues long. Germline CDR1 is SQVTM and CDR2 is ANQGSEA. CDR3: CSASTDVDSGANVLTF. The CDR3 nucleotides read TGCAGCGCATCGACCGATGTAGACTCTGGGGCCAACGTCCTGACTTTC.